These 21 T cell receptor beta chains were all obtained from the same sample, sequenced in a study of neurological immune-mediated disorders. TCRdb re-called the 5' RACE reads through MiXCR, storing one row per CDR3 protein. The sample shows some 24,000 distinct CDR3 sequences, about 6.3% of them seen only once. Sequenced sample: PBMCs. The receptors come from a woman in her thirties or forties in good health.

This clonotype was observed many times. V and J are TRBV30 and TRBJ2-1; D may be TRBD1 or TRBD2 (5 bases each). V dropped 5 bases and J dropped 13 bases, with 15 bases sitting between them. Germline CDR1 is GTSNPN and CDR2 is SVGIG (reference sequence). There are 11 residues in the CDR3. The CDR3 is CAWSGAGYQFF. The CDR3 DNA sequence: TGTGCCTGGTCCGGGGCAGGGTATCAGTTCTTC.

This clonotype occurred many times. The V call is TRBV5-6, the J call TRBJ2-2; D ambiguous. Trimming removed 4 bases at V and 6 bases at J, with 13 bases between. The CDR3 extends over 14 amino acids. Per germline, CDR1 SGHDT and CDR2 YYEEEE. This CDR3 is CASSGYSPAGELFF. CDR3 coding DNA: TGTGCCAGCAGCGGTTACAGTCCCGCCGGGGAGCTGTTTTTT. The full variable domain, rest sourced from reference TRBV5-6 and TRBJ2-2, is DAGVTQSPTHLIKTRGQQVTLRCSPKSGHDTVSWYQQALGQGPQFIFQYYEEEERQRGNFPDRFSGHQFPNYSSELNVNALLLGDSALYLCASSGYSPAGELFFGEGSRLTVL.

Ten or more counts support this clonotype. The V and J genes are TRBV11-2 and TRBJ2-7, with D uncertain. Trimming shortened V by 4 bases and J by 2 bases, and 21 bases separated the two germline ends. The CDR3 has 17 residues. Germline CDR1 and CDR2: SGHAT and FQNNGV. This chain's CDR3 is CASSSTRRWQIPYEQYF. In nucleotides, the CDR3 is TGTGCCAGCAGCTCCACCCGAAGATGGCAGATACCCTACGAGCAGTACTTC.

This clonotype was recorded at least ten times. CDR3 coding DNA: TGTGCCAGCAGCCAAGACGGAAGTCCGGGTTCGCAGTATTTT. Protein sequence: CASSQDGSPGSQYF. The rearrangement links TRBV3-1 to TRBJ2-3; no firm D call. CDR3 length: 14 amino acids. The germline gives CDR1 LGHDT, CDR2 YNNKEL (reference sequence). Trimming left V 0 bases short and J 10 bases short, with 14 bases between.

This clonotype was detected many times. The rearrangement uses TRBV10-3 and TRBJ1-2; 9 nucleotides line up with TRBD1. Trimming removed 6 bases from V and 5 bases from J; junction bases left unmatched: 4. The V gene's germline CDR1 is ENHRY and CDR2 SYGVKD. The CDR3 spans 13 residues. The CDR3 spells CAIRQGAGYGYTF. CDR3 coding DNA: TGTGCCATCAGACAGGGGGCCGGGTATGGCTACACCTTC.

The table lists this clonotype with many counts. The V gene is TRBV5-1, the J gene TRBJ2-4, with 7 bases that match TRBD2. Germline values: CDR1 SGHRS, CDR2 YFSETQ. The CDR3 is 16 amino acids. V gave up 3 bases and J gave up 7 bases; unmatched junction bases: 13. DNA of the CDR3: TGCGCCAGCAGCTCGTGGGGTACTAGCGCAAACAACATTCAGTACTTC. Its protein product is CASSSWGTSANNIQYF.

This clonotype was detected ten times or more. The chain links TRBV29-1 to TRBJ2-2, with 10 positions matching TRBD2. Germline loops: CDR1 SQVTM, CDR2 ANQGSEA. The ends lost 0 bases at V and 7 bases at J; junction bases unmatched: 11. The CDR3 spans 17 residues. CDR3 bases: TGCAGCGTTGAAGATGGTTCAGCGGGAGGGCCCAGCGGGGAGCTGTTTTTT. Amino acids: CSVEDGSAGGPSGELFF.

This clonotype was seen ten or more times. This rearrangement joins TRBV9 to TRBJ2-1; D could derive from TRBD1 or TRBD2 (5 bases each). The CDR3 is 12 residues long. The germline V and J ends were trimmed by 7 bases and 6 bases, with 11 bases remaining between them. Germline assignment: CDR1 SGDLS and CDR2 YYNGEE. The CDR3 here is CASEGYSNEQFF. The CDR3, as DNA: TGTGCCAGCGAGGGGTATTCCAATGAGCAGTTCTTC.

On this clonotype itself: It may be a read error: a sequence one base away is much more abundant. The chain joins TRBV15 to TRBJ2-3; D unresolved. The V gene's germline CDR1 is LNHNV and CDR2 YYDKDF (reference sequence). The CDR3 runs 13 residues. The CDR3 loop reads CATSSIAEDMQYF. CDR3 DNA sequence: TGTGCCACCAGCAGCATTGCTGAAGATATGCAGTATTTT. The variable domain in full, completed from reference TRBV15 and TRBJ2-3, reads DAMVIQNPRYQVTQFGKPVTLSCSQTLNHNVMYWYQQKSSQAPKLLFHYYDKDFNNEADTPDNFQSRRPNTSFCFLDIRSPGLGDTAMYLCATSSIAEDMQYFGPGTRLTVL.

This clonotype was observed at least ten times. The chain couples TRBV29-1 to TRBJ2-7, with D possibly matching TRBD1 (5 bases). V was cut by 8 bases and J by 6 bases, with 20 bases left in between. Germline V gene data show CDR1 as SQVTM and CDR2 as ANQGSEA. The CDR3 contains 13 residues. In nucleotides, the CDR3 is TGCAGCATTGGGGCAGATCCTCGGTCCGAGCAGTACTTC. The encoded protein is CSIGADPRSEQYF.

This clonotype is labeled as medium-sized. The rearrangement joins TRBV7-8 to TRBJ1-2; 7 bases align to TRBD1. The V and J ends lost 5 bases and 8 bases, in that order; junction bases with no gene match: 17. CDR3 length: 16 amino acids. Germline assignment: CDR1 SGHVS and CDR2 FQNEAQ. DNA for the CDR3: TGTGCCAGCAGCCCCCCTAACGCAGGGCAGGGGGAGGGCTACACCTTC. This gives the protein CASSPPNAGQGEGYTF.

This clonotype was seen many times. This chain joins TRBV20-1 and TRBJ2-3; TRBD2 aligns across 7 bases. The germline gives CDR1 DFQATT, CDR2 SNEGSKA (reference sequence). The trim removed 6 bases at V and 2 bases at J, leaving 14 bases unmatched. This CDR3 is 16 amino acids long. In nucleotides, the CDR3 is TGCAGTGCCCTCCCCCTAGCGGAGCTATTCACAGATACGCAGTATTTT. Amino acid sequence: CSALPLAELFTDTQYF.

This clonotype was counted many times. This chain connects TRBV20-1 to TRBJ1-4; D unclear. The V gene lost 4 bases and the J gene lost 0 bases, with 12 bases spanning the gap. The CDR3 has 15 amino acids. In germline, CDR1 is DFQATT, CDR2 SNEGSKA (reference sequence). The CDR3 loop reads CSAIRGSATNEKLFF. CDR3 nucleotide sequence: TGCAGTGCTATAAGAGGATCCGCAACTAATGAAAAACTGTTTTTT.

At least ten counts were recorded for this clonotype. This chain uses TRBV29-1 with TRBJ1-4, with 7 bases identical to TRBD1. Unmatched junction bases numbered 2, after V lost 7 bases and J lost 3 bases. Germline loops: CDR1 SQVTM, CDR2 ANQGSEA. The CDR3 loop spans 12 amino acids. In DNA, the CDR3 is TGCAGCGCAGGGACAGCTAATGAAAAACTGTTTTTT. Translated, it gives CSAGTANEKLFF.

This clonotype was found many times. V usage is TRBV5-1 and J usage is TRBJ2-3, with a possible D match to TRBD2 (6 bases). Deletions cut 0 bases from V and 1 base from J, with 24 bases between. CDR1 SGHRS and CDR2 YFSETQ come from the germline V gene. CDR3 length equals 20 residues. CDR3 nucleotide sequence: TGCGCCAGCAGCTTGGAAGGACGTCGGGAGAGAAAGAGAGGCACAGATACGCAGTATTTT. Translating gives CASSLEGRRERKRGTDTQYF.

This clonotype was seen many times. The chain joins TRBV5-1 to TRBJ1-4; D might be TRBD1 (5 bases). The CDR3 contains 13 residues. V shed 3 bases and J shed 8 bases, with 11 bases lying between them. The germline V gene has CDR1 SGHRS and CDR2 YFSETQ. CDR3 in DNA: TGCGCCAGCAGCTCGCTGACAGAGGAAAAACTGTTTTTT. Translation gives CASSSLTEEKLFF. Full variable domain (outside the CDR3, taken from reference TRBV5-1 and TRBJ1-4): KAGVTQTPRYLIKTRGQQVTLSCSPISGHRSVSWYQQTPGQGLQFLFEYFSETQRNKGNFPGRFSGRQFSNSRSEMNVSTLELGDSALYLCASSSLTEEKLFFGSGTQLSVL.

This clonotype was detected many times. The CDR3 reads CASSLDGGQGDTQYF. CDR3 coding DNA: TGCGCCAGCAGCTTGGATGGGGGGCAAGGAGATACGCAGTATTTT. V and J are TRBV5-1 and TRBJ2-3; perhaps D is TRBD1 or TRBD2 (6 bases each). The V end was cut by 0 bases, the J end by 5 bases, with 13 bases between. This CDR3 spans 15 amino acids. Germline V gene data show CDR1 as SGHRS and CDR2 as YFSETQ.

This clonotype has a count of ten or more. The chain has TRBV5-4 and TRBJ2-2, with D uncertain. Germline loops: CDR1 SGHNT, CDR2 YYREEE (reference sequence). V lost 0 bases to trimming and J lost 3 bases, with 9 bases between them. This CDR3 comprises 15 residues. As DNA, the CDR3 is TGTGCCAGCAGCTTGGAACCGCAGGACACCGGGGAGCTGTTTTTT. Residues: CASSLEPQDTGELFF.

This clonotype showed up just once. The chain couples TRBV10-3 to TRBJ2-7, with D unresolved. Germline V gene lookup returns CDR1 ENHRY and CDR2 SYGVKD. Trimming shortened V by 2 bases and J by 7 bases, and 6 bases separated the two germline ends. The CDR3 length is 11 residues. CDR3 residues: CAISEAREQYF. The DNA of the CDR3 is TGTGCCATCAGTGAGGCTCGGGAGCAGTACTTC.

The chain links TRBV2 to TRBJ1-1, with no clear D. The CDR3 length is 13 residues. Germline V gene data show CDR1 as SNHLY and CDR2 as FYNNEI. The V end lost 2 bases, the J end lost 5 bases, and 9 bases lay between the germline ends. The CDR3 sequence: CASSEREGTEAFF. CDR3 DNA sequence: TGTGCCAGCAGTGAAAGAGAGGGAACTGAAGCTTTCTTT.

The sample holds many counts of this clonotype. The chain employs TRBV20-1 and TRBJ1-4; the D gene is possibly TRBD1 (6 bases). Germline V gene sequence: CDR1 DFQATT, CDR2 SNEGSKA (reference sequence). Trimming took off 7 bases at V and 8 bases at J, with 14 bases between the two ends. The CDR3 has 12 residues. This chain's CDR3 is CSGGTNSEKLFF. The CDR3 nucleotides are TGCAGTGGAGGGACAAACAGCGAAAAACTGTTTTTT.